The 31 T cell receptor beta chains below were found in one sample sequenced in a study of beta chain features in type 1 diabetes. The isolated RNA, all of it, was reverse transcribed, so expressed TCRB transcripts were what got sequenced. The repertoire was sequenced with immunoSEQ multiplex PCR; TCRdb's copy has only in-frame clones and lacks some. The sample records under 300,000 clones, about 7.8% being singletons. The sample taken for sequencing was central memory CD4+ T cells from blood. The source is a woman in her late teens or twenties in good health.

This clone was detected only a few times. J is TRBJ1-1 and V is TRBV10-3; weak D call: TRBD1 (5 bases). V lost 0 bases, J lost 0 bases, and 8 bases lay in between. The germline V gene has CDR1 ENHRY and CDR2 SYGVKD. The CDR3 is 15 amino acids. CDR3 nucleotide sequence: TGTGCCATCAGTGAGTCGGGACGAGTGAACACTGAAGCTTTCTTT. Its translation: CAISESGRVNTEAFF.

The chain uses TRBV7-9 and TRBJ1-6; tentative D call: TRBD1 (5 bases). Per germline, CDR1 SEHNR and CDR2 FQNEAQ (reference sequence). Trimming removed 5 bases from V and 8 bases from J, with 13 bases in between. This CDR3 comprises 14 residues. The CDR3 loop reads CASSTGTVDSPLHF. As DNA, the CDR3 is TGTGCCAGCAGCACCGGGACGGTGGATTCACCCCTCCACTTT.

This clone was found a few times. Different DNA sequences within this sample yield the same CDR3. This sequence joins TRBV5-6 and TRBJ2-5; no clear D. V lost 1 base to trimming and J lost 5 bases, with 3 bases between them. This CDR3 comprises 11 residues. Per germline, CDR1 SGHDT and CDR2 YYEEEE. DNA of the CDR3: TGTGCCAGCAGCTTGCTCGAGACCCAGTACTTC. It is translated as CASSLLETQYF.

The table lists this clone with a few counts. V is TRBV6-5 and J is TRBJ2-7, with D possibly matching TRBD1 (6 bases). V was trimmed by 6 bases and J by 1 base, leaving 10 bases between them. Germline-derived CDR1 and CDR2 are MNHEY and SVGAGI. The CDR3 extends over 13 amino acids. The CDR3 bases are TGTGCCAGCAGGCTAACAGGGTCCTACGAGCAGTACTTC. It translates to CASRLTGSYEQYF.

This clone was picked up a small number of times. V gene TRBV5-4 combines with J gene TRBJ2-1; 7 nucleotides match TRBD1. Germline V gene data show CDR1 as SGHNT and CDR2 as YYREEE (reference sequence). Trimming cost V 0 bases and J 4 bases; bases outside gene matches: 7. This CDR3 contains 16 residues. CDR3 DNA sequence: TGTGCCAGCAGCTTGGCTGGGGACAGCAATTACAATGAGCAGTTCTTC. Its translation: CASSLAGDSNYNEQFF.

The V and J genes are TRBV18 and TRBJ2-7; the D is unclear. Germline V gene lookup returns CDR1 KGHSH and CDR2 LQKENI. The CDR3 runs 13 residues. Trimming took 2 bases from V and 4 from J, leaving 9 bases between them. In DNA form, the CDR3 reads TGTGCCAGCTCACCATTGAGGTCTTACGAGCAGTACGTC. This encodes CASSPLRSYEQYV.

This clone was seen a few times. V usage is TRBV19 and J usage is TRBJ1-1, with no clear D. This CDR3 is 14 amino acids long. The ends were cut back, 7 bases at V and 11 bases at J, with 23 bases in the middle. Germline V CDR1 and CDR2: LNHDA, SQIVND (reference sequence). CDR3 in DNA: TGTGCCAGTAAAAAAGACAAGGTCGGGAAGAAGGCTTTCTTT. Its translation is CASKKDKVGKKAFF.

The gene calls are TRBV4-3 and TRBJ2-1; perhaps TRBD2 as D (5 bases). Trimming left V 4 bases short and J 0 bases short, with 16 bases between. This CDR3 is built from 17 residues. The V gene's germline CDR1 is LGHNA and CDR2 YSLEER. This CDR3 reads CASSLGFVASSYNEQFF. DNA of the CDR3: TGCGCCAGCAGCCTGGGGTTCGTAGCGAGCTCCTACAATGAGCAGTTCTTC.

This clone has a count of ten or more. The rearrangement uses TRBV9 and TRBJ1-1; D gene unclear. The CDR3 contains 15 residues. Trimming left V 3 bases short and J 5 bases short, with 17 bases between. Germline V CDR1 and CDR2: SGDLS, YYNGEE. In DNA form, the CDR3 reads TGTGCCAGCAGCGCGAGGCCAGGCGCCGGGACTGAAGCTTTCTTT. Its translation: CASSARPGAGTEAFF.

This clone was counted a few times. V gene TRBV4-1 combines with J gene TRBJ2-7, with D possibly being TRBD2 (6 bases). Trimming removed 0 bases at V and 3 bases at J, with 15 bases between. Germline CDR1 is MGHRA and CDR2 is YSYEKL. This CDR3 region has 16 residues. The DNA for the CDR3 is TGCGCCAGCAGCCAAGATTCTTCGGGGGTTGGCTACGAGCAGTACTTC. This codes for CASSQDSSGVGYEQYF.

The chain recombines TRBV2 with TRBJ1-2; D remains ambiguous. V was trimmed by 5 bases and J by 4 bases, leaving 14 bases between them. The CDR3 covers 14 residues. Germline CDR1 and CDR2: SNHLY and FYNNEI. DNA for the CDR3: TGTGCCAGCAGTAGGGAGGGCCGTTCCTATGGCTACACCTTC. It codes for CASSREGRSYGYTF.

V is TRBV5-4 and J is TRBJ2-3; D may be TRBD1 or TRBD2 (5 bases each). This CDR3 comprises 12 residues. Trimming shortened V by 4 bases and J by 7 bases, and 10 bases separated the two germline ends. Per germline, CDR1 SGHNT and CDR2 YYREEE (reference sequence). The DNA for the CDR3 is TGTGCCAGCAGCAGGGACGATAATACGCAGTATTTT. Protein product: CASSRDDNTQYF.

The genes are TRBV7-2 and TRBJ2-3; D gene unclear. V was pared by 3 bases and J by 6 bases, with 7 bases between. The CDR3 sequence is 12 residues long. From germline, CDR1 is SGHTA and CDR2 FQGNSA. The CDR3 DNA sequence: TGTGCCAGCAGCTTTCGTGGGGATACGCAGTATTTT. This codes for CASSFRGDTQYF.

This clone was recorded at least ten times. The rearrangement joins TRBV7-9 to TRBJ2-1, with 9 nucleotides matching TRBD2. Trimming at V came to 5 bases and at J to 4 bases, leaving 9 bases not matched to a gene. The CDR3 has 16 residues. Germline assignment: CDR1 SEHNR and CDR2 FQNEAQ (reference sequence). The CDR3 nucleotides read TGTGCCAGCAGCCTTTCTTTAGCGGGAGTTTACAATGAGCAGTTCTTC. Its translation: CASSLSLAGVYNEQFF.

V usage is TRBV4-1 and J usage is TRBJ1-5; TRBD1 matches at 7 bases. The CDR3 runs to 14 residues. V lost 1 base to trimming and J lost 6 bases; unmatched junction nucleotides: 3. From germline, CDR1 is MGHRA and CDR2 YSYEKL. Here the CDR3 reads CASSQGQGGQPQHF. The CDR3 nucleotides read TGCGCCAGCAGCCAAGGACAGGGTGGTCAGCCCCAGCATTTT.

This clone was counted a few times. The chain carries TRBV29-1 and TRBJ2-5; D gene unclear. The V gene lost 4 bases and the J gene lost 5 bases, with 20 bases spanning the gap. This CDR3 has 15 amino acids. The germline V gene has CDR1 SQVTM and CDR2 ANQGSEA. CDR3 in DNA: TGCAGCGTTGGGATACCGGGTGGCGATGTCGAGACCCAGTACTTC. This codes for CSVGIPGGDVETQYF.

J is TRBJ2-7 and V is TRBV6-4, with D perhaps TRBD2 (5 bases). CDR3 length equals 9 residues. The V gene's germline CDR1 is MRHNA and CDR2 SNTAGT. In DNA, the CDR3 is TGTGCCAGCAGTCCCCAGGAGGACGTC. It yields the protein CASSPQEDV.

V usage is TRBV21-1 and J usage is TRBJ2-7; the D call in the table, TRBD1, was not verified against the DNA. TRBV21-1 is shown as a pseudogene. CDR3 length equals 17 residues. This CDR3 is CASSKGSRDREFYEQYF. In DNA form, the CDR3 reads TGTGCCAGCAGCAAGGGATCCCGGGACAGGGAGTTCTACGAGCAGTACTTC.

The V call is TRBV29-1, the J call TRBJ1-2; 8 bases map to TRBD1. CDR3 length: 16 amino acids. V was clipped by 1 base and J by 5 bases; unmatched bases: 12. Germline values: CDR1 SQVTM, CDR2 ANQGSEA. CDR3: CSVEGERTGSYYGYTF. The CDR3 DNA sequence: TGCAGCGTTGAAGGAGAGCGGACAGGGAGTTATTATGGCTACACCTTC. Full variable domain (rest looked up from reference TRBV29-1 and TRBJ1-2): SAVISQKPSRDICQRGTSLTIQCQVDSQVTMMFWYRQQPGQSLTLIATANQGSEATYESGFVIDKFPISRPNLTFSTLTVSNMSPEDSSIYLCSVEGERTGSYYGYTFGSGTRLTVV.

This clone was recorded a few times. The chain carries TRBV11-3 and TRBJ2-1; D unresolved. V was cut by 0 bases and J by 6 bases, with 12 bases left in between. This CDR3 is built from 15 residues. CDR1 is SGHNT, CDR2 YENEEA, per germline. CDR3 DNA: TGTGCCAGCAGCTTAGATTTGAGAGGATTCAATGAGCAGTTCTTC. Its translation: CASSLDLRGFNEQFF. Drawing the rest from reference TRBV11-3 and TRBJ2-1, the complete variable domain is EAGVVQSPRYKIIEKKQPVAFWCNPISGHNTLYWYLQNLGQGPELLIRYENEEAVDDSQLPKDRFSAERLKGVDSTLKIQPAELGDSAVYLCASSLDLRGFNEQFFGPGTRLTVL.

The V gene is TRBV15, the J gene TRBJ2-3; no clear D gene. The germline CDR1 and CDR2 sequences are LNHNV and YYDKDF (reference sequence). Trimming left V 5 bases short and J 0 bases short, with 3 bases between. This CDR3 is 12 amino acids long. The CDR3 region has the DNA TGTGCCACCAGCGCGAGCACAGATACGCAGTATTTT. Translating it yields CATSASTDTQYF. Drawing the rest from reference TRBV15 and TRBJ2-3, the complete variable domain is DAMVIQNPRYQVTQFGKPVTLSCSQTLNHNVMYWYQQKSSQAPKLLFHYYDKDFNNEADTPDNFQSRRPNTSFCFLDIRSPGLGDTAMYLCATSASTDTQYFGPGTRLTVL.

The chain joins TRBV7-6 to TRBJ2-7; 8 nucleotides line up with TRBD1. In germline, CDR1 is SGHVS, CDR2 FNYEAQ. CDR3 length: 14 amino acids. The CDR3 loop is CANSPSTGGYEQYV. In DNA, the CDR3 is TGTGCCAACAGCCCGAGCACAGGGGGCTACGAGCAGTACGTC.

The chain couples TRBV25-1 to TRBJ2-7; weak D call: TRBD2 (5 bases). Trimming shortened V by 3 bases and J by 1 base, and 10 bases separated the two germline ends. Germline V lookup: CDR1 MGHDK, CDR2 SYGVNS. CDR3 length equals 14 residues. The CDR3 protein is CASSDPGLSYEQYF. The CDR3 DNA reads as TGTGCCAGCAGTGATCCTGGACTTTCCTACGAGCAGTACTTC.

In this sample, this clone turned up many times. V gene TRBV7-6 combines with J gene TRBJ2-2, with D perhaps matching TRBD1 (6 bases). Trimming cost V 2 bases and J 5 bases, with 12 bases left between them. CDR3 length: 15 residues. Germline CDR1 SGHVS, CDR2 FNYEAQ. CDR3 in DNA: TGTGCCAGCAGCTTATTACAGGGCGGGACCGGGGAGCTGTTTTTT. It specifies CASSLLQGGTGELFF. Filled out from reference TRBV7-6 and TRBJ2-2, the complete variable domain reads GAGVSQSPRYKVTKRGQDVALRCDPISGHVSLYWYRQALGQGPEFLTYFNYEAQQDKSGLPNDRFSAERPEGSISTLTIQRTEQRDSAMYRCASSLLQGGTGELFFGEGSRLTVL.

This clone was counted a few times. The V call is TRBV30, the J call TRBJ2-5; 9 bases fit TRBD1. Trimming took 3 bases from V and 4 from J; bases not matched to a gene: 9. The germline V gene has CDR1 GTSNPN and CDR2 SVGIG (reference sequence). The CDR3 runs 15 residues. Here the CDR3 DNA reads TGTGCCTGGAGCTACCCTTACAGGGGGCTAGAGACCCAGTACTTC. The encoded protein is CAWSYPYRGLETQYF.

This clone has at least ten counts. The J gene is TRBJ2-7, the V gene TRBV7-9; the D gene could be TRBD1 or TRBD2 (5 bases each). Germline V lookup: CDR1 SEHNR, CDR2 FQNEAQ (reference sequence). The CDR3 loop spans 14 amino acids. V dropped 0 bases and J dropped 7 bases, with 13 bases sitting between them. CDR3 in amino acids: CASSLAGAGWEQYF. In nucleotides, the CDR3 is TGTGCCAGCAGCTTAGCCGGGGCCGGATGGGAGCAGTACTTC.

This clone was counted a few times. The J gene is TRBJ2-7, the V gene TRBV5-6, with 12 bases that match TRBD2. V lost 4 bases to trimming and J lost 6 bases; unmatched junction nucleotides: 8. The CDR3 is made up of 15 amino acids. The V gene's germline CDR1 is SGHDT and CDR2 YYEEEE. In DNA, the CDR3 is TGTGCCAGCAGCGATTCAAGACTAGCGGGAGTCGAGCAGTACTTC. Protein sequence: CASSDSRLAGVEQYF. Combining the CDR3 with reference TRBV5-6 and TRBJ2-7 gives the whole variable domain DAGVTQSPTHLIKTRGQQVTLRCSPKSGHDTVSWYQQALGQGPQFIFQYYEEEERQRGNFPDRFSGHQFPNYSSELNVNALLLGDSALYLCASSDSRLAGVEQYFGPGTRLTVT.

The rearrangement uses TRBV2 and TRBJ2-7, with D perhaps matching TRBD2 (5 bases). Germline V gene data show CDR1 as SNHLY and CDR2 as FYNNEI. This CDR3 has 12 amino acids. V was clipped by 5 bases and J by 2 bases, with 7 bases between them. CDR3 coding DNA: TGTGCCAGCAGTTACGGGACCTACGAGCAGTACGTC. Amino acid sequence: CASSYGTYEQYV.

A remark on this clone: The same CDR3 can be traced to other DNA sequences in this sample. The V call is TRBV28, the J call TRBJ1-4; possible D gene TRBD1, 5 bases. Trimming took off 3 bases at V and 5 bases at J, with 7 bases between the two ends. This CDR3 spans 13 amino acids. The germline V gene encodes CDR1 MDHEN and CDR2 SYDVKM. The CDR3 region has the DNA TGTGCCAGCAGTTTGGGGGGAAATGAAAAACTGTTTTTT. Translated, it gives CASSLGGNEKLFF.

A note on this clone: A read error may produce the germline difference seen at one junction end. The CDR3 DNA reads TGTGCCAGCAGTGAGCGCGGGGCAGCTAGGGACTTC. This codes for CASSERGAARDF. The chain couples TRBV2 to TRBJ2-7; D is perhaps TRBD2 (6 bases). Germline V gives CDR1 SNHLY, CDR2 FYNNEI. This CDR3 region has 12 residues.

V and J are TRBV7-3 and TRBJ2-5; D is ambiguous. CDR1 and CDR2 from the germline V gene are SGHTA and FQGTGA. This CDR3 has 13 amino acids. Trimming took 1 base from V and 5 from J, leaving 8 bases between them. The CDR3 DNA reads TGTGCCAGCAGCTTAATGAAAGGCGAGACCCAGTACTTC. Its translation: CASSLMKGETQYF.